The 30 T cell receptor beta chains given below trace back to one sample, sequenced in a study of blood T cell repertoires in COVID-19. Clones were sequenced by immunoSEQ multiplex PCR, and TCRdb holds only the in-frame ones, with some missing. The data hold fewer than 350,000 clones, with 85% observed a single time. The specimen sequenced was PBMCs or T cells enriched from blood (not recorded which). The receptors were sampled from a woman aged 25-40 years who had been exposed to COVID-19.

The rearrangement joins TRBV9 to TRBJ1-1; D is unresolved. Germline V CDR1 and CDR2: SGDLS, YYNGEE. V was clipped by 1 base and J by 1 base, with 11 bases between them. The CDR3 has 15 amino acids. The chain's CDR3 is CASSVSGIPNTEAFF. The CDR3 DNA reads TGTGCCAGCAGCGTATCAGGTATTCCGAACACTGAAGCTTTCTTT. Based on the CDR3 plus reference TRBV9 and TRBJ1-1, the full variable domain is DSGVTQTPKHLITATGQRVTLRCSPRSGDLSVYWYQQSLDQGLQFLIQYYNGEERAKGNILERFSAQQFPDLHSELNLSSLELGDSALYFCASSVSGIPNTEAFFGQGTRLTVV.

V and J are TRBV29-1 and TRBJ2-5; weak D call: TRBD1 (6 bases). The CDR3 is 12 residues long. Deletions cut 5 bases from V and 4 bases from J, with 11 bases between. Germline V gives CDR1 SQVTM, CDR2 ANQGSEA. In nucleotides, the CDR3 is TGCAGCGTTAAACAGGGACGAGAGACCCAGTACTTC. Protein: CSVKQGRETQYF.

CDR3 protein: CASSSDRNYGYTF. CDR3 DNA: TGTGCCAGCAGTTCGGACAGAAACTATGGCTACACCTTC. This chain uses TRBV27 with TRBJ1-2; D is perhaps TRBD1 (6 bases). Germline assignment: CDR1 MNHEY and CDR2 SMNVEV (reference sequence). V was cut by 4 bases and J by 2 bases, with 8 bases left in between. This CDR3 contains 13 residues.

CDR3 residues: CASRQGRVSGELFF. The CDR3 DNA reads as TGTGCCAGCCGACAGGGGAGAGTCTCCGGGGAGCTGTTTTTT. V usage is TRBV27 and J usage is TRBJ2-2; TRBD1 matches 8 bases. V dropped 8 bases and J dropped 6; count of bases not matched to a gene: 8. CDR1 is MNHEY, CDR2 SMNVEV, per germline (reference sequence). There are 14 residues in the CDR3.

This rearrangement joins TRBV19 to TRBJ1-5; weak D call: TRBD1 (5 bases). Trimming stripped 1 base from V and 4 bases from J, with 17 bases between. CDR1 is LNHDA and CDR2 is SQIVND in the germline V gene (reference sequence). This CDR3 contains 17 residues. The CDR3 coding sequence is TGTGCCAGTAGTATAGGGGGCGCAGGGCAGAGGAATCAGCCCCAGCATTTT. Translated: CASSIGGAGQRNQPQHF.

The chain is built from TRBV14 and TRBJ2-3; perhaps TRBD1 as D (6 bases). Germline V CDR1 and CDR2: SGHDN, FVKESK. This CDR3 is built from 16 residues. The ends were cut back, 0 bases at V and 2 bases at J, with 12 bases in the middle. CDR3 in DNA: TGTGCCAGCAGCCAAGATAGGGGGTCCGCCACAGATACGCAGTATTTT. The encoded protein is CASSQDRGSATDTQYF.

As DNA, the CDR3 is TGTGCCAGTAGGGTTGGACGGGCGGGGGGATACACCGGGGAGCTGTTTTTT. This gives the protein CASRVGRAGGYTGELFF. V usage is TRBV19 and J usage is TRBJ2-2, with TRBD2 matching 8 bases. J lost 3 bases, V lost 6 bases, and 12 bases had no gene match. The germline V gene has CDR1 LNHDA and CDR2 SQIVND (reference sequence). There are 17 residues in the CDR3.

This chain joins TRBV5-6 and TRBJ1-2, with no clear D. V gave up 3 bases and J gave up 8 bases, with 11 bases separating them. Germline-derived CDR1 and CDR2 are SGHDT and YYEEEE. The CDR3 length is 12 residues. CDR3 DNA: TGTGCCAGCAGCTACAAAGGAGGCGGCTACACCTTC. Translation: CASSYKGGGYTF.

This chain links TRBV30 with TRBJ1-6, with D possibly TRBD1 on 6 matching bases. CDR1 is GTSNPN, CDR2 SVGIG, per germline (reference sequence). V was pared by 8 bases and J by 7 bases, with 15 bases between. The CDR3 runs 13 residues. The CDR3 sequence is CARGQGGNSPLHF. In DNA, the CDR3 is TGTGCCCGGGGGCAGGGAGGGAATTCACCCCTCCACTTT.

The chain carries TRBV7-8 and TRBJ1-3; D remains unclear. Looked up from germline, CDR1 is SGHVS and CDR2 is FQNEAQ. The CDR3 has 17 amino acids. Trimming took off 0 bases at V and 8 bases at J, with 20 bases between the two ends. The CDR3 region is CASSLALTDAIQDTIYF. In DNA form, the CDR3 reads TGTGCCAGCAGCTTAGCGCTTACAGACGCCATCCAAGACACCATATATTTT.

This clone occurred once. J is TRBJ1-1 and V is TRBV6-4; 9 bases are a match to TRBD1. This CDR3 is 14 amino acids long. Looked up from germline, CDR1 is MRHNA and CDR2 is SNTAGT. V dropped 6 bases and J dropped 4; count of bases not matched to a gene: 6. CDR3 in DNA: TGTGCCAGCAGGCGGACAGGGGAGGCCACTGAAGCTTTCTTT. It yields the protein CASRRTGEATEAFF.

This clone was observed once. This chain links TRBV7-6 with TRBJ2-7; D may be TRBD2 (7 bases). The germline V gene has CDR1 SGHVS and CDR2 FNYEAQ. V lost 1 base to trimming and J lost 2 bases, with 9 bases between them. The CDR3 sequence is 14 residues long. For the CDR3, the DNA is TGTGCCAGCAGCTTAGAGGGGGGGACCTACGAGCAGTACTTC. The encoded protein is CASSLEGGTYEQYF.

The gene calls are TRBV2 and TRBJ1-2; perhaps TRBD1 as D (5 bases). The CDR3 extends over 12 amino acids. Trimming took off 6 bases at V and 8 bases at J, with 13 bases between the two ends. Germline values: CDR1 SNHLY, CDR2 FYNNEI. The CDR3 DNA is TGTGCCAGCAGATCAGGGTACTGGGGCTACACCTTC. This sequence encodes CASRSGYWGYTF.

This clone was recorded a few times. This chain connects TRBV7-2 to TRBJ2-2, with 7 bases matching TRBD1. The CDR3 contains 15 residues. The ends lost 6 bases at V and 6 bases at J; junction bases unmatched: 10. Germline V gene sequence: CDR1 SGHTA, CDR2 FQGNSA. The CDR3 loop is CASRAGGVGAGELFF. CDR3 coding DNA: TGTGCCAGCAGGGCAGGGGGAGTCGGGGCCGGGGAGCTGTTTTTT.

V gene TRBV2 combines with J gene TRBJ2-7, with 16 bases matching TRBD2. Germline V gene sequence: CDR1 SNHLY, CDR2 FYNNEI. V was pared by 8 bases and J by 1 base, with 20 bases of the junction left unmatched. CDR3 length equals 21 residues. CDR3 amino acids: CASSWDRTGTSGRGGSYEQYF. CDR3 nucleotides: TGTGCCAGCTCTTGGGACAGAACCGGGACTAGCGGGAGGGGCGGTTCCTACGAGCAGTACTTC.

CDR3 in amino acids: CATSGGQGAHADTQYF. The DNA for the CDR3 is TGTGCCACCAGTGGGGGACAGGGCGCACATGCAGATACGCAGTATTTT. The chain joins TRBV24-1 to TRBJ2-3; TRBD1 aligns across 9 bases. J gave up 4 bases and V 5 bases, and 9 bases lay outside the gene matches. Germline values: CDR1 KGHDR, CDR2 SFDVKD. CDR3 length: 16 amino acids.

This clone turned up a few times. The CDR3 is CASSDPWTSGGSHEQFF. The CDR3 DNA follows: TGTGCCAGTAGTGACCCCTGGACTAGCGGGGGGAGCCATGAGCAGTTCTTC. This chain connects TRBV19 to TRBJ2-1; 14 bases fit TRBD2. This CDR3 spans 17 amino acids. With 5 bases clipped from V and 8 bases from J, the junction kept 11 bases outside the gene matches. From germline, CDR1 is LNHDA and CDR2 SQIVND (reference sequence).

Here the CDR3 reads CAISEPFDREDSNQPQHF. CDR3 DNA sequence: TGTGCCATCAGTGAGCCGTTTGACAGGGAGGACTCTAATCAGCCCCAGCATTTT. The gene calls are TRBV10-3 and TRBJ1-5; 7 nucleotides line up with TRBD1. The ends lost 2 bases at V and 4 bases at J; junction bases unmatched: 14. Germline-derived CDR1 and CDR2 are ENHRY and SYGVKD. The CDR3 sequence is 18 residues long.

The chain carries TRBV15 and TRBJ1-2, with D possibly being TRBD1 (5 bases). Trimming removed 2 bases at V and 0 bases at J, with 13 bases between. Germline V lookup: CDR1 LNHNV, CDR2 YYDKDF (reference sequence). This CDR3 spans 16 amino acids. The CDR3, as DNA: TGTGCCACCAGCAGAACCGACAGTCAGGCTAACTATGGCTACACCTTC. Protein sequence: CATSRTDSQANYGYTF.

CDR3 nucleotide sequence: TGTGCCAGCAGCTTAGATGGCAGGCAAGAGACCCAGTACTTC. Its translation is CASSLDGRQETQYF. The V call is TRBV7-2, the J call TRBJ2-5, with D unresolved. Trimming shortened V by 1 base and J by 2 bases, and 8 bases separated the two germline ends. From germline, CDR1 is SGHTA and CDR2 FQGNSA. The length of the CDR3 is 14 residues.

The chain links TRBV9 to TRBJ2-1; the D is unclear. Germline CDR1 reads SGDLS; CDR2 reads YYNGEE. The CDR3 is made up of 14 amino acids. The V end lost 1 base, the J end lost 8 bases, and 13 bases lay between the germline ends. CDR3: CASSVPEAADEQFF. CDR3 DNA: TGTGCCAGCAGCGTACCCGAGGCGGCGGATGAGCAGTTCTTC.

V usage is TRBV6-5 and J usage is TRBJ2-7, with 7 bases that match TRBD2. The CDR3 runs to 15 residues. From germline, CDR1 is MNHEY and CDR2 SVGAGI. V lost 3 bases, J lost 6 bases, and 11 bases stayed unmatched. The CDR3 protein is CASSYSGTTFSEQYF. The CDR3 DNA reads TGTGCCAGCAGTTATTCCGGGACTACTTTTAGCGAGCAGTACTTC.

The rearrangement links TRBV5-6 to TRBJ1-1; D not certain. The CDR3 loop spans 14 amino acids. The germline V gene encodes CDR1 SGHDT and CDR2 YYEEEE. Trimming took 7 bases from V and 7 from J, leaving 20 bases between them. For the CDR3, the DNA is TGTGCCAGCTCCCCTACGGGTAGAACAAATGAAGCTTTCTTT. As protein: CASSPTGRTNEAFF.

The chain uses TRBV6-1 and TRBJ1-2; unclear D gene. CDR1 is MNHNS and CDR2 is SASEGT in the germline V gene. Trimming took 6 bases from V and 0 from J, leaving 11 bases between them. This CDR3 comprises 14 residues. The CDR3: CASRLFSANYGYTF. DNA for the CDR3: TGTGCCAGCAGATTATTCTCAGCTAACTATGGCTACACCTTC.

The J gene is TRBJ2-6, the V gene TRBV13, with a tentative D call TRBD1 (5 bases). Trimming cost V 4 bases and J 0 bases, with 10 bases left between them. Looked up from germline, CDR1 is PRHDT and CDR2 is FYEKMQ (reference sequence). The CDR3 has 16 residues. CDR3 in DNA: TGTGCCAGCAGCTCAGACAGAAGCTCTGGGGCCAACGTCCTGACTTTC. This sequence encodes CASSSDRSSGANVLTF.

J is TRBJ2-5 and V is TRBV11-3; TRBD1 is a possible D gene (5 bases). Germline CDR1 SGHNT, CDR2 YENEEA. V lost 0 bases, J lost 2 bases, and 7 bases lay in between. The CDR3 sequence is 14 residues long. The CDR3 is CASSLDSGQETQYF. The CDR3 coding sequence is TGTGCCAGCAGCTTAGATTCAGGGCAAGAGACCCAGTACTTC. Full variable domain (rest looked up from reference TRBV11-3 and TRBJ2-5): EAGVVQSPRYKIIEKKQPVAFWCNPISGHNTLYWYLQNLGQGPELLIRYENEEAVDDSQLPKDRFSAERLKGVDSTLKIQPAELGDSAVYLCASSLDSGQETQYFGPGTRLLVL.

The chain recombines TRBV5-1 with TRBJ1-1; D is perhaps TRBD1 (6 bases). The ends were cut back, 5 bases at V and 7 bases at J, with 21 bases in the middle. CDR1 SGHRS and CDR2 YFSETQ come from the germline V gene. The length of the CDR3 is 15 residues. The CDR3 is CASRPVSGTNYEAFF. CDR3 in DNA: TGCGCCAGCAGGCCGGTTTCCGGGACAAACTATGAAGCTTTCTTT.

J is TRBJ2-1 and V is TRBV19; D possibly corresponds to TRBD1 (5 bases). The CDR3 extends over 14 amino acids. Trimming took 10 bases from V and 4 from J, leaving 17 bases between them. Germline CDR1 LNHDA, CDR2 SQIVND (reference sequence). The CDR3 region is CATAVGPRYNEQFF. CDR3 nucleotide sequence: TGTGCCACTGCAGTGGGGCCGAGGTACAATGAGCAGTTCTTC.

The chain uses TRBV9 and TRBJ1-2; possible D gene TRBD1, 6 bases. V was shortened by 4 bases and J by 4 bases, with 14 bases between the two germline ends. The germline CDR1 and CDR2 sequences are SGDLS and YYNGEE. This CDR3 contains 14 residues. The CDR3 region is CASSPATGVYGYTF. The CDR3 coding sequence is TGTGCCAGCAGCCCCGCGACAGGCGTCTATGGCTACACCTTC.

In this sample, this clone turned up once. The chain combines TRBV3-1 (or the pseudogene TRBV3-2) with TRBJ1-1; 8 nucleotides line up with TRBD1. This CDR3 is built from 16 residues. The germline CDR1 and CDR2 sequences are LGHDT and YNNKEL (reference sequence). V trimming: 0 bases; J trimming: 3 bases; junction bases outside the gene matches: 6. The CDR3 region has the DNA TGTGCCAGCAGCCAAGAGGACAGGGTTTTGCACACTGAAGCTTTCTTT. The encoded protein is CASSQEDRVLHTEAFF.